This T cell receptor beta chain was sequenced for a study of T cells in Graves' hyperthyroidism and ophthalmopathy. Study at large: Peripheral blood was acquired at first diagnosis, ahead of any therapy whatsoever.

In patients aged 18 to 65, hyperthyroidism was newly diagnosed, with duration under 2 months. The study excluded patients with uncontrolled infection, other autoimmune disease, pregnancy or lactation. Template material for amplifying TCR beta CDR3 regions consisted of RNA transcripts. HTBI primers were the set used in a first-round RT-PCR of the TCR CDR3. TCRdb reprocessed the multiplex PCR reads via MiXCR and lists one record per CDR3 protein. The sample holds 300,000 to 350,000 distinct CDR3 sequences, roughly 23% seen once. This clonotype was counted at least ten times. The TCR was taken from a woman between 50 and 59 years old with Graves' hyperthyroidism. The sample consisted of blood.

The CDR3 here is CASSYSGVYQPQHF. CDR3 DNA: TGTGCCAGCAGTTACTCAGGGGTATATCAGCCCCAGCATTTT. The chain uses TRBV6-5 and TRBJ1-5; the D gene is possibly TRBD1 (5 bases). The CDR3 totals 14 residues. V gave up 0 bases and J gave up 5 bases, with 8 bases separating them. Germline V lookup: CDR1 MNHEY, CDR2 SVGAGI.